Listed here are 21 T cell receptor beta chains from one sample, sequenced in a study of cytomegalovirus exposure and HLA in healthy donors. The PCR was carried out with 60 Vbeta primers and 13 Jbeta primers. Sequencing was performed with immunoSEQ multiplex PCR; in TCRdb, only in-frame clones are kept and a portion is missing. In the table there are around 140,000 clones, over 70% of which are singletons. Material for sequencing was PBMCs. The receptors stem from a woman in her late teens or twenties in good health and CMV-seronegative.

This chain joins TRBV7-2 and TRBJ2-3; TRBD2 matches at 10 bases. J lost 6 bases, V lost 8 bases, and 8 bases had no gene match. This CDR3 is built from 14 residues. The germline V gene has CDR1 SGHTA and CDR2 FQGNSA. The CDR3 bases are TGTGCCAGCGGGACCCCGGGACTAGCGGATACGCAGTATTTT. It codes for CASGTPGLADTQYF.

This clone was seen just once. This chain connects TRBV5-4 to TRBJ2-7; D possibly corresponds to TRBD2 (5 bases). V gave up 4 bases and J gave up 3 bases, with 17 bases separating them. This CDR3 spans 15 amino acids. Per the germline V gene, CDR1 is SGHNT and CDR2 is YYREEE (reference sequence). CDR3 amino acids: CASSPSGLADYEQYF. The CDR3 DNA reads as TGTGCCAGCAGCCCGTCCGGGCTAGCTGACTACGAGCAGTACTTC.

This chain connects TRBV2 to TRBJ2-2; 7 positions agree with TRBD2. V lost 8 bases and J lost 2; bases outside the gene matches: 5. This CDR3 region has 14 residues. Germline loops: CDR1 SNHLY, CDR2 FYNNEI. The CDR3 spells CASGLAANTGELFF. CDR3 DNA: TGTGCCAGCGGGCTAGCGGCTAACACCGGGGAGCTGTTTTTT.

The CDR3 loop is CASSQRPLWGRMYEQYF. In DNA, the CDR3 is TGCGCCAGCAGCCAAAGGCCCCTGTGGGGGAGGATGTACGAGCAGTACTTC. The chain recombines TRBV4-1 with TRBJ2-7; D might be TRBD2 (6 bases). CDR3 length equals 17 residues. CDR1 MGHRA and CDR2 YSYEKL come from the germline V gene. The germline V and J ends were trimmed by 2 bases and 4 bases, with 21 bases remaining between them.

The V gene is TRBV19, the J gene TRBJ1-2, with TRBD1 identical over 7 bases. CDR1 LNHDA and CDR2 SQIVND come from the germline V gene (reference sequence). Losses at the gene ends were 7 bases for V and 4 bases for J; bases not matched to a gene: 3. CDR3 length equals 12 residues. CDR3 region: CASKGTVYGYTF. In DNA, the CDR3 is TGTGCCAGTAAAGGGACAGTCTATGGCTACACCTTC.

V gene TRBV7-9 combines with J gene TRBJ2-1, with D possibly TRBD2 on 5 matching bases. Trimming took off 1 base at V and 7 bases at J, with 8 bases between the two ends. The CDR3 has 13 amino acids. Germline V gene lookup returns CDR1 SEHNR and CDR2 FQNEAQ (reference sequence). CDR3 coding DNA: TGTGCCAGCAGCTTAGGCTCGGGGAATGAGCAGTTCTTC. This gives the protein CASSLGSGNEQFF.

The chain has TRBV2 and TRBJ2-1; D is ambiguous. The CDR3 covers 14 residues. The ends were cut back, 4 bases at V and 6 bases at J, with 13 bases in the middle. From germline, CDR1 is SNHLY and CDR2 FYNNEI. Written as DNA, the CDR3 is TGTGCCAGCAGTGTTGATGCGGCCGTCAATGAGCAGTTCTTC. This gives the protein CASSVDAAVNEQFF.

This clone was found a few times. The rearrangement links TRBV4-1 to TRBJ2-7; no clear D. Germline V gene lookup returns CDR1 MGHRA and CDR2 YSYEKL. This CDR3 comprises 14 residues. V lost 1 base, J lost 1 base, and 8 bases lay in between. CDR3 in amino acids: CASSQALVSYEQYF. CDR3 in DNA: TGCGCCAGCAGCCAAGCTCTCGTTTCCTACGAGCAGTACTTC.

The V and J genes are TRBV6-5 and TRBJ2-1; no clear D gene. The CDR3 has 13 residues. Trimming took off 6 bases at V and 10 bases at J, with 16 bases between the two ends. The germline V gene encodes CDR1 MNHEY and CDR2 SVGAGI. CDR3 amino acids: CASSLPAGLEQFF. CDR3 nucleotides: TGTGCCAGCAGCCTACCAGCCGGGTTGGAGCAGTTCTTC.

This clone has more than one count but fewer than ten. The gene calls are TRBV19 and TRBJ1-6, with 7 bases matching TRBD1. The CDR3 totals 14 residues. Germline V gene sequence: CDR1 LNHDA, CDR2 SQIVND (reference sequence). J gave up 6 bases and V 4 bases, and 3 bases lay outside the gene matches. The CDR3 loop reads CASSTGTANSPLHF. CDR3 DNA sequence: TGTGCCAGTAGTACCGGGACAGCTAATTCACCCCTCCACTTT.

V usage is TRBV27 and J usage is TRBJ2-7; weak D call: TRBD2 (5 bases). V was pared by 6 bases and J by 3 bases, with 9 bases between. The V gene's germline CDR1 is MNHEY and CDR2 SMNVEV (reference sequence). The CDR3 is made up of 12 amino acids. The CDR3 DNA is TGTGCCAGCAGGAACGGGATCTACGAGCAGTACTTC. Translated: CASRNGIYEQYF.

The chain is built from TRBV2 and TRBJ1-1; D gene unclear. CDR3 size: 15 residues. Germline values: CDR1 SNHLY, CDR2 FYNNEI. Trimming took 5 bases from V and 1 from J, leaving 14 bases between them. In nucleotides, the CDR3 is TGTGCCAGCAGTATAGGAGCGTCTGAGAACACTGAAGCTTTCTTT. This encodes CASSIGASENTEAFF.

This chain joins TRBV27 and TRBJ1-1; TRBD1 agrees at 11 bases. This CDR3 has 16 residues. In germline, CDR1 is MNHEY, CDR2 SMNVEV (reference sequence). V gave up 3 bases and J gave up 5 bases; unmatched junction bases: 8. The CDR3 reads CASSFRTGGRGTEAFF. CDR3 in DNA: TGTGCCAGCAGTTTTAGGACAGGGGGCCGGGGAACTGAAGCTTTCTTT.

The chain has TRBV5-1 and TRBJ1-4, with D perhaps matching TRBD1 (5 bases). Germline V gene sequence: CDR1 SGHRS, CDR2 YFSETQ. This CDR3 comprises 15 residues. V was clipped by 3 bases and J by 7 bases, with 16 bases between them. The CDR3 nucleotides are TGCGCCAGCAGCTCTTCGGGGGATAGGAGTGAAAAACTGTTTTTT. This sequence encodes CASSSSGDRSEKLFF.

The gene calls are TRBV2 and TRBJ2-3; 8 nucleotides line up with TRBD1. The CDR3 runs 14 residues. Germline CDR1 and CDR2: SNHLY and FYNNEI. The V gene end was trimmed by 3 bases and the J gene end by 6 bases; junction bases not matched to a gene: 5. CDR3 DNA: TGTGCCAGCAGTGAGTCCAGGGGGCTGGATACGCAGTATTTT. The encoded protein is CASSESRGLDTQYF.

The DNA for the CDR3 is TGTGCCAGCAGTTACTCGTCAAGGGGGCGGGCTTTCTTT. Its protein product is CASSYSSRGRAFF. The V call is TRBV6-5, the J call TRBJ1-1, with 7 bases aligning to TRBD1. This CDR3 comprises 13 residues. Germline CDR1 and CDR2: MNHEY and SVGAGI. Trimming cost V 0 bases and J 11 bases; bases outside gene matches: 6.

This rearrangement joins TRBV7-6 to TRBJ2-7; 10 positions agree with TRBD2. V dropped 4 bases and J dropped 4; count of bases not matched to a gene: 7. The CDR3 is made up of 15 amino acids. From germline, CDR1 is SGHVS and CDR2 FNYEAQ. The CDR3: CASSSGASGSYEQYF. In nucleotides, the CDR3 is TGTGCCAGCAGCTCGGGAGCTAGCGGGAGTTACGAGCAGTACTTC.

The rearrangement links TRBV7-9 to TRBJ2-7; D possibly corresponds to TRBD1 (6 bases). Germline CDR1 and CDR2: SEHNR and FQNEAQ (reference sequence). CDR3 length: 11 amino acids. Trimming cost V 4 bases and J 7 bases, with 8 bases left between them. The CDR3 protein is CASSSGTEQYF. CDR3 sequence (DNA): TGTGCCAGCAGCTCCGGGACAGAGCAGTACTTC.

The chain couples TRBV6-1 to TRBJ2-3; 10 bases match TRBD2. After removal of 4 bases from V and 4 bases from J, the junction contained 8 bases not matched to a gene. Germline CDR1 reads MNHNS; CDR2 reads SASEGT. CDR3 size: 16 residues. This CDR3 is CASSGLSGRVADTQYF. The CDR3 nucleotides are TGTGCCAGCAGTGGGCTAAGCGGGAGGGTGGCAGATACGCAGTATTTT.

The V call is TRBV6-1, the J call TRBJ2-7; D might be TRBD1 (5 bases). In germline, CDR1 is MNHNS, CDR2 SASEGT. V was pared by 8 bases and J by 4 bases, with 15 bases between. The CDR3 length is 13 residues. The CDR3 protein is CASQRGSGYEQYF. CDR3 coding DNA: TGTGCCAGCCAAAGGGGTTCCGGGTACGAGCAGTACTTC.

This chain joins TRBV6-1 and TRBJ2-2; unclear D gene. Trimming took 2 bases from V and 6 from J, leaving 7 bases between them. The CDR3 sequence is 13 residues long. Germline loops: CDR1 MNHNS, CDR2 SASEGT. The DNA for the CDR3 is TGTGCCAGCAGTGAATTTATATCCGGGGAGCTGTTTTTT. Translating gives CASSEFISGELFF.